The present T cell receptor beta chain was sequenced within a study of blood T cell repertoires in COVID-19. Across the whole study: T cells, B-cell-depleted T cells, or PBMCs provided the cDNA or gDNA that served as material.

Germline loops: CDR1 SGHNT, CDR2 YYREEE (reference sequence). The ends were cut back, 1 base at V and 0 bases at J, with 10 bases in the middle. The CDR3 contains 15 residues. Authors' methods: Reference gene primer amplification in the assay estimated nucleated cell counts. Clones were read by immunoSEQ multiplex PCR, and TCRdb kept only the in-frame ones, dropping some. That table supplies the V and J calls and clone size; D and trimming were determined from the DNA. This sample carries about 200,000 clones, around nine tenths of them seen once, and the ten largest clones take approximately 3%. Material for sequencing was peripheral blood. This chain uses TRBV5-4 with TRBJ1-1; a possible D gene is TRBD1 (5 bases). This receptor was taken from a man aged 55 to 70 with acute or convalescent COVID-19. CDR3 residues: CASSLPHRMNTEAFF. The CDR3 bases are TGTGCCAGCAGCTTGCCCCACAGGATGAACACTGAAGCTTTCTTT.